This T cell receptor beta chain stems from a study of cytomegalovirus exposure and HLA in healthy donors. The primer mix had 60 Vbeta and 13 Jbeta primers. TCRdb's table, derived via immunoSEQ multiplex PCR, lists solely in-frame clones and lacks some. The sample carries about 110,000 clones, about 83% recorded once. V was clipped by 1 base and J by 6 bases; unmatched bases: 2. The CDR3 length is 13 residues. Germline V lookup: CDR1 SGHAT, CDR2 FQNNGV. The chain couples TRBV11-2 to TRBJ2-7, with 8 bases that match TRBD1. The source is a female donor in good health and CMV-seropositive. The sample taken for sequencing was PBMCs. This CDR3 reads CASSLGQGSEQYF. CDR3 in DNA: TGTGCCAGCAGCTTAGGACAGGGGAGCGAGCAGTACTTC.